A single sample is the source of the 29 T cell receptor beta chains below, sequenced in a study of T cells in Graves' hyperthyroidism and ophthalmopathy. Amplified TCR beta CDR3 regions derived from RNA transcripts. During a first-round RT-PCR of the TCR CDR3, the HTBI primer set was used. TCRdb re-derived calls from the multiplex PCR reads in MiXCR, one entry per CDR3 protein. The repertoire holds a few hundred thousand distinct CDR3 sequences, with more than 45% as singletons. Specimen: peripheral blood or thyroid tissue (not recorded which). The source of these receptors is a young woman with Graves' hyperthyroidism.

This clonotype appeared once. The rearrangement joins TRBV29-1 to TRBJ1-4; 7 bases align to TRBD1. V gave up 1 base and J gave up 4 bases; unmatched junction bases: 3. CDR3 length: 14 residues. Germline loops: CDR1 SQVTM, CDR2 ANQGSEA. The CDR3 spells CSVEAGGGNEKLFF. The CDR3 region has the DNA TGCAGCGTTGAAGCAGGGGGAGGTAATGAAAAACTGTTTTTT.

The chain has TRBV15 and TRBJ2-5; no clear D. There are 12 residues in the CDR3. V lost 3 bases, J lost 6 bases, and 8 bases lay in between. From germline, CDR1 is LNHNV and CDR2 YYDKDF (reference sequence). The chain's CDR3 is CATSSAGQTQYF. CDR3 nucleotides: TGTGCCACCAGCAGCGCCGGGCAGACCCAGTACTTC.

The gene calls are TRBV29-1 and TRBJ1-2; maybe TRBD1 (6 bases). The CDR3 totals 13 residues. Trimming cost V 8 bases and J 8 bases, with 21 bases left between them. Germline CDR1 is SQVTM and CDR2 is ANQGSEA. The CDR3 DNA is TGCAGCCCAACCTCAGACGGGACACCAGGCTACACCTTC. Its protein is CSPTSDGTPGYTF.

The chain carries TRBV7-8 and TRBJ2-7, with 12 bases that match TRBD1. V shed 5 bases and J 3 bases; nucleotides not matched to a gene: 5. This CDR3 comprises 15 residues. The germline V gene has CDR1 SGHVS and CDR2 FQNEAQ. This chain's CDR3 is CASSPRDRGLYEQYF. The CDR3 DNA is TGTGCCAGCAGCCCGAGGGACAGGGGGCTCTACGAGCAGTACTTC.

As to this clonotype: A read error may be the cause here, since a much bigger clone is one base away. The CDR3 DNA reads as TGCGGTGCTAGGACAGGGCATGGGACAGATTCACCCCTCCACTTT. Amino acids: CGARTGHGTDSPLHF. The chain recombines TRBV20-1 with TRBJ1-6; TRBD1 matches 8 bases. This CDR3 contains 15 residues. Per the germline V gene, CDR1 is DFQATT and CDR2 is SNEGSKA (reference sequence).

This clonotype was seen repeatedly, ten times or more. The chain recombines TRBV7-9 with TRBJ2-7, with 10 bases fitting TRBD1. Germline V gene data show CDR1 as SEHNR and CDR2 as FQNEAQ (reference sequence). V dropped 5 bases and J dropped 2; count of bases not matched to a gene: 12. The CDR3 is 17 residues long. This CDR3 reads CASSTQSGTGVPYEQYF. The DNA for the CDR3 is TGTGCCAGCAGCACCCAGTCCGGGACAGGGGTTCCCTACGAGCAGTACTTC.

The V gene is TRBV11-2, the J gene TRBJ1-2; TRBD1 might be the D (5 bases). Germline V gene lookup returns CDR1 SGHAT and CDR2 FQNNGV. The V gene lost 5 bases and the J gene lost 0 bases, with 13 bases spanning the gap. The CDR3 has 15 residues. The CDR3: CASSMTVAANYGYTF. As DNA, the CDR3 is TGTGCCAGCAGCATGACAGTGGCAGCTAACTATGGCTACACCTTC.

This clonotype was found many times. The rearrangement uses TRBV12-3 or TRBV12-4 and TRBJ1-6; D gene uncertain. The V end was cut by 0 bases, the J end by 6 bases, with 9 bases between. This CDR3 is built from 15 residues. The CDR3 region has the DNA TGTGCCAGCAGTTTAGCGGCGAGTGGTAATTCACCCCTCCACTTT. It yields the protein CASSLAASGNSPLHF.

This clonotype was seen many times. The chain carries TRBV14 and TRBJ2-2; possibly TRBD1 for D (6 bases). The CDR3 runs 15 residues. Germline CDR1 SGHDN, CDR2 FVKESK. Trimming stripped 4 bases from V and 5 bases from J, with 14 bases between. The CDR3 sequence is CASSLTGYWTGELFF. The CDR3 DNA is TGTGCCAGCAGCCTAACAGGGTATTGGACCGGGGAGCTGTTTTTT.

The rearrangement links TRBV2 to TRBJ2-7; weak D call: TRBD1 (6 bases). Deletions cut 5 bases from V and 3 bases from J, with 17 bases between. Germline CDR1 SNHLY, CDR2 FYNNEI. The CDR3 has 15 amino acids. CDR3 nucleotide sequence: TGTGCCAGCAGTTTATCGACAGGTACTATCTACGAGCAGTACTTC. It yields the protein CASSLSTGTIYEQYF.

This clonotype was observed at least ten times. V gene TRBV2 combines with J gene TRBJ1-5, with 9 bases matching TRBD1. Per germline, CDR1 SNHLY and CDR2 FYNNEI. The J segment lost 5 bases and the V segment lost 2 bases, leaving 4 bases of the junction unmatched. The CDR3 covers 15 residues. DNA of the CDR3: TGTGCCAGCAGTGAATGGACAGGGGTCTATCAGCCCCAGCATTTT. Translated: CASSEWTGVYQPQHF.

This clonotype was recorded many times. This chain links TRBV2 with TRBJ2-7; no reliable D call. Between the trimmed V and J ends, which lost 8 bases and 3 bases, there was a span of 11 bases. Germline values: CDR1 SNHLY, CDR2 FYNNEI. The CDR3 consists of 12 residues. DNA of the CDR3: TGTGCCAGCTCATACGACGGCTACGAGCAGTACTTC. It specifies CASSYDGYEQYF.

In this sample, this clonotype turned up many times. V and J are TRBV20-1 and TRBJ2-5; 8 bases align to TRBD2. V trimming: 4 bases; J trimming: 11 bases; junction bases outside the gene matches: 18. This CDR3 is built from 15 residues. The germline gives CDR1 DFQATT, CDR2 SNEGSKA (reference sequence). The CDR3 loop is CSAISLGRAPVMQYF. The CDR3 coding sequence is TGCAGTGCTATATCTCTCGGGAGGGCCCCAGTCATGCAGTACTTC.

Ten or more counts support this clonotype. The chain carries TRBV18 and TRBJ1-1; possible D gene TRBD1, 6 bases. This CDR3 has 14 amino acids. Germline V gene lookup returns CDR1 KGHSH and CDR2 LQKENI. The V end lost 1 base, the J end lost 1 base, and 7 bases lay between the germline ends. The CDR3 DNA is TGTGCCAGCTCACCACGGACAGAGAACACTGAAGCTTTCTTT. Its translation: CASSPRTENTEAFF.

V and J are TRBV27 and TRBJ2-7, with 7 positions matching TRBD2. The germline CDR1 and CDR2 sequences are MNHEY and SMNVEV (reference sequence). V was clipped by 2 bases and J by 3 bases; unmatched bases: 7. This CDR3 contains 15 residues. The CDR3 DNA follows: TGTGCCAGCAGTTTAGGAGCGGGGCCATTCTACGAGCAGTACTTC. Translating gives CASSLGAGPFYEQYF.

This clonotype has ten or more counts. The V gene is TRBV19, the J gene TRBJ2-7; the D is unclear. Per the germline V gene, CDR1 is LNHDA and CDR2 is SQIVND (reference sequence). The CDR3 is made up of 15 amino acids. V was cut by 4 bases and J by 0 bases, with 13 bases left in between. The CDR3: CASSNTSRSSYEQYF. In DNA form, the CDR3 reads TGTGCCAGTAGTAACACATCAAGGAGCTCCTACGAGCAGTACTTC.

The V and J genes are TRBV10-3 and TRBJ1-6; TRBD1 is a possible D gene (5 bases). This CDR3 is 18 amino acids long. V was trimmed by 0 bases and J by 0 bases, leaving 12 bases between them. CDR1 ENHRY and CDR2 SYGVKD come from the germline V gene. CDR3 protein: CAISESGRGGSYNSPLHF. Written as DNA, the CDR3 is TGTGCCATCAGTGAGTCGGGCCGTGGGGGCTCCTATAATTCACCCCTCCACTTT.

This clonotype has ten or more counts. The chain carries TRBV30 and TRBJ2-5, with D uncertain. Germline V gives CDR1 GTSNPN, CDR2 SVGIG (reference sequence). V shed 2 bases and J shed 3 bases, with 10 bases lying between them. This CDR3 is 13 amino acids long. As DNA, the CDR3 is TGTGCCTGGAGTCACGACACCAAAGAGACCCAGTACTTC. It is translated as CAWSHDTKETQYF.

This chain joins TRBV7-8 and TRBJ2-5; 9 bases fit TRBD1. The germline gives CDR1 SGHVS, CDR2 FQNEAQ. V dropped 4 bases and J dropped 9; count of bases not matched to a gene: 12. The CDR3 has 15 residues. This chain's CDR3 is CASSSRTGAPKSQYF. The DNA of the CDR3 is TGTGCCAGCAGCTCCCGGACAGGGGCCCCCAAGTCCCAGTACTTC.

This clonotype appeared once. The chain has TRBV19 and TRBJ2-1; 7 nucleotides line up with TRBD1. The germline V gene has CDR1 LNHDA and CDR2 SQIVND (reference sequence). V trimming: 6 bases; J trimming: 0 bases; junction bases outside the gene matches: 5. This CDR3 spans 15 amino acids. CDR3 loop: CASRPGTASYNEQFF. DNA for the CDR3: TGTGCCAGTAGACCCGGGACAGCCTCCTACAATGAGCAGTTCTTC.

The gene calls are TRBV27 and TRBJ2-7; TRBD1 matches at 7 bases. The CDR3 sequence is 16 residues long. From germline, CDR1 is MNHEY and CDR2 SMNVEV (reference sequence). V trimming: 2 bases; J trimming: 2 bases; junction bases outside the gene matches: 9. DNA of the CDR3: TGTGCCAGCAGTTTAAAGGAAGACAGGGCTACCTACGAGCAGTACTTC. This codes for CASSLKEDRATYEQYF.

The chain employs TRBV7-6 and TRBJ2-7; D may correspond to TRBD1 or TRBD2 (6 bases each). V was cut by 5 bases and J by 0 bases, with 14 bases left in between. The length of the CDR3 is 15 residues. The germline V gene encodes CDR1 SGHVS and CDR2 FNYEAQ. CDR3 sequence (DNA): TGTGCCAGCAGCAGGGGGGCGAGAGGCTCCTACGAGCAGTACTTC. Translation: CASSRGARGSYEQYF.

Ten or more counts support this clonotype. This chain uses TRBV9 with TRBJ2-5; 8 bases align to TRBD2. The CDR3 is 16 residues long. Germline values: CDR1 SGDLS, CDR2 YYNGEE. V trimming: 0 bases; J trimming: 1 base; junction bases outside the gene matches: 5. The CDR3 DNA reads as TGTGCCAGCAGCGTAGCTTGGCTAGCGGGCCAAGAGACCCAGTACTTC. This gives the protein CASSVAWLAGQETQYF.

In DNA, the CDR3 is TGTGCCAGCAGCGCGCCAGGGTTGGACGGGGAGCTGTTTTTT. It translates to CASSAPGLDGELFF. V gene TRBV7-8 combines with J gene TRBJ2-2, with a weak D call TRBD1 (5 bases). Germline CDR1 reads SGHVS; CDR2 reads FQNEAQ. This CDR3 has 14 amino acids. V dropped 5 bases and J dropped 7 bases, with 14 bases sitting between them.

This clonotype was counted only a few times. The chain combines TRBV2 with TRBJ2-5, with D tentatively TRBD2 (6 bases). The J call is doubtful: the DNA matches TRBJ2-1 better. The CDR3 runs 13 residues. Germline V gene sequence: CDR1 SNHLY, CDR2 FYNNEI. CDR3 region: CASRGLERSEQFF. The CDR3 DNA is TGTGCCAGCAGGGGACTGGAAAGGAGTGAGCAGTTCTTC.

V and J are TRBV7-6 and TRBJ1-4; the D is unclear. Germline CDR1 and CDR2: SGHVS and FNYEAQ. The V end was cut by 4 bases, the J end by 8 bases, with 8 bases between. CDR3 length equals 12 residues. CDR3 amino acids: CASSSGREKLFF. CDR3 bases: TGTGCCAGCAGCTCTGGGAGGGAAAAACTGTTTTTT. Supplemented by reference TRBV7-6 and TRBJ1-4, the full variable domain reads GAGVSQSPRYKVTKRGQDVALRCDPISGHVSLYWYRQALGQGPEFLTYFNYEAQQDKSGLPNDRFSAERPEGSISTLTIQRTEQRDSAMYRCASSSGREKLFFGSGTQLSVL.

A note on this clonotype: The junction differs from germline at one of its ends, possibly a read error. CDR3 region: CASSLDLTTRNTEAF. CDR3 coding DNA: TGTGCCAGCAGCTTAGACCTTACGACAAGAAACACTGAAGCTTTC. The rearrangement joins TRBV7-9 to TRBJ2-6; D is unclear. This CDR3 is 15 amino acids long. CDR1 is SEHNR and CDR2 is FQNEAQ in the germline V gene (reference sequence).

The V call is TRBV20-1, the J call TRBJ1-4; D is undetermined. V was clipped by 1 base and J by 7 bases, with 16 bases between them. Germline CDR1 and CDR2: DFQATT and SNEGSKA (reference sequence). This CDR3 is 15 amino acids long. CDR3 residues: CSARVGLGVREKLFF. The CDR3 DNA is TGCAGTGCTAGAGTCGGACTGGGCGTTCGTGAAAAACTGTTTTTT.

The chain has TRBV24-1 and TRBJ2-3; TRBD2 aligns across 10 bases. The trim removed 4 bases at V and 1 base at J, leaving 7 bases unmatched. CDR3 length equals 17 residues. Germline V CDR1 and CDR2: KGHDR, SFDVKD. CDR3 region: CATSESGLAEGTDTQYF. CDR3 nucleotides: TGTGCCACCAGTGAATCAGGACTAGCGGAGGGCACAGATACGCAGTATTTT.